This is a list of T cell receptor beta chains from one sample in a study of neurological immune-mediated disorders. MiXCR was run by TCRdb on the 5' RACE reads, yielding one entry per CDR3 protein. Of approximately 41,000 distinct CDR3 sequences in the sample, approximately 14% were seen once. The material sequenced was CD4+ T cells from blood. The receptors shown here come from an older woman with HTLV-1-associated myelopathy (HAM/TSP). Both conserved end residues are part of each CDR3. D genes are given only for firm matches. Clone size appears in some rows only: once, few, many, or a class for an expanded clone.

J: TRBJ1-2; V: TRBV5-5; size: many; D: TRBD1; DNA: TGTGCCAGCAGCTCGGACTACAGGGGGCTGGATGGCTACACCTTC; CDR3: CASSSDYRGLDGYTF
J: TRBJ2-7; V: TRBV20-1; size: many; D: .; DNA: TGCAGTGCTAGGGCCGGCCGGACAGTACGAGAGCAGTACTTC; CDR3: CSARAGRTVREQYF
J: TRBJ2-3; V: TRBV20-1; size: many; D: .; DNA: TGCAGTGCTTCAGACAGGTCAGATACGCAGTATTTT; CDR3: CSASDRSDTQYF
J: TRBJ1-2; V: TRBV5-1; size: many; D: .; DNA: TGCGCCAGCAGCTTGAATGCAGGGGCAGGGAACTATGGCTACACCTTC; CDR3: CASSLNAGAGNYGYTF
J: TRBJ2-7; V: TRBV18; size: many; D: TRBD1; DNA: TGTGCCAGCTCACCACCGGGACAGGGGACCTACGAGCAGTACTTC; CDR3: CASSPPGQGTYEQYF
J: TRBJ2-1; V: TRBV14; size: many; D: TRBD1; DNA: TGTGCCAGCAGCCGAGACAGGGTACTAGGTGTCAATGAGCAGTTCTTC; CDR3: CASSRDRVLGVNEQFF
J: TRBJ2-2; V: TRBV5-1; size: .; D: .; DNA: TGCGCCATCAGCTTACCCTTTAACACCGGGGAGCTGTTTTTT; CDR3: CAISLPFNTGELFF
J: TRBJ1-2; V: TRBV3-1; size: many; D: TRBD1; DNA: TGTGCCAGCAGCCAAGACGCGACAGGGTCGGGGGGCTACACCTTC; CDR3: CASSQDATGSGGYTF
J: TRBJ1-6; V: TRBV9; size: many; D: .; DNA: TGTGCCAGCAGCGCTGGACACACGGCGGATTCACCCCTCCACTTT; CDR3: CASSAGHTADSPLHF
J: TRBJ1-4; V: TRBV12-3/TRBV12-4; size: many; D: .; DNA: TGTGCCAGCAGCCATAGACAGGCTTCTAAAGAAAAACTGTTTTTT; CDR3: CASSHRQASKEKLFF
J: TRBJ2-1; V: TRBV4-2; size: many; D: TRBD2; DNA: TGTGCCAGCAGCCGCGTATCGGTCGGAAGCGGGGGGGCACACTATGAGCAGTTCTTC; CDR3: CASSRVSVGSGGAHYEQFF
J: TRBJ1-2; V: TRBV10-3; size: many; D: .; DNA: TGTGCCATCATGGAAGGACAGTATGGCTACACCTTC; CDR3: CAIMEGQYGYTF
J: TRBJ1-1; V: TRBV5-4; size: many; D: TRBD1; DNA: TGTGCCAGCAGCCAAGGTCGGGACAGGGGTCCGTTGAACACTGAAGCTTTCTTT; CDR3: CASSQGRDRGPLNTEAFF
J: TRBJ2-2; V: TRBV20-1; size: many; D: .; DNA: TGCAGTGCTAGTCCTCTCGGGGGACAAGCGAACACCGGGGAGCTGTTTTTT; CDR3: CSASPLGGQANTGELFF
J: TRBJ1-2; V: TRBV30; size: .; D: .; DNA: TGTGCCCACAAGCCGAAAGGGATTAACTATGGCTACACCTTC; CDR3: CAHKPKGINYGYTF
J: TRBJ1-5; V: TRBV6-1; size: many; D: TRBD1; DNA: TGTGCCAGCATTGAGACAGGGAGCAATCAGCCCCAGCATTTT; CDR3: CASIETGSNQPQHF
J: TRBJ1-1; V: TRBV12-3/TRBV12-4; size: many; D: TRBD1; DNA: TGTGCCAGCAGTTTAGCGCGGAGGGGGCTAGTCGGTCCGGGCTCGGGTACTGAAGCTTTCTTT; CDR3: CASSLARRGLVGPGSGTEAFF
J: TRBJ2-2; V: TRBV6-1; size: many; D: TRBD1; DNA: TGTGCCAGCAGTGGGGACAGTCTCACCGGGGAGCTGTTTTTT; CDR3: CASSGDSLTGELFF
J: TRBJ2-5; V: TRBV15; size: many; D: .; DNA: TGTGCCACCAGCAGATCCAGGGCTCAAGAGACCCAGTACTTC; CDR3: CATSRSRAQETQYF
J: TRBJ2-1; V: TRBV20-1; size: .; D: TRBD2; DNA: TGCAGTGCTCTACTAGCGGGGTACAATGAGCAGTTCTTC; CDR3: CSALLAGYNEQFF
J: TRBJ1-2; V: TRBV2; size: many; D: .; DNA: TGTGCCACCAAAAGCGAGGGGATCGGCTATGGCTACACCTTC; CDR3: CATKSEGIGYGYTF
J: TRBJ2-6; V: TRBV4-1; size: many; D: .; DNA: TGCGCCAGCAGCCAGGCAGGGGCTGGGGCCAACGTCCTGACTTTC; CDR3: CASSQAGAGANVLTF
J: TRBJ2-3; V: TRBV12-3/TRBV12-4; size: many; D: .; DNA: TGTGCCAGCAGTCCCCAGCAGGGACCGGCCTTGACGCAGTATTTT; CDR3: CASSPQQGPALTQYF
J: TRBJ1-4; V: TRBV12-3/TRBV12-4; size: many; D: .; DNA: TGTGCCAGCAGTTCAATCGACGGGACCCGAAATGAAAAACTGTTTTTT; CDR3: CASSSIDGTRNEKLFF
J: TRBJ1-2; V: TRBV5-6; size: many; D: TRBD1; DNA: TGTGCCAGCAGCCGCTTGGACAGGAATAACTATGGCTACACCTTC; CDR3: CASSRLDRNNYGYTF
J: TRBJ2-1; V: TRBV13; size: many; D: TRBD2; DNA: TGTGCCAGCGGCCAGTGGGGGGGGGACAATGAGCAGTTCTTC; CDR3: CASGQWGGDNEQFF
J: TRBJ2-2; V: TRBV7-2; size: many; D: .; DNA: TGTGCCAGCAGCTTAGTTATGAGGGGGGCAGCCACCGGGGAGCTGTTTTTT; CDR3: CASSLVMRGAATGELFF
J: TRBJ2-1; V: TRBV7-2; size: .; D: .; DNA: TGTGCCAGCAGCTTCGGCAGGGTCAGGTACAATGAGCAGTTCTTC; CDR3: CASSFGRVRYNEQFF
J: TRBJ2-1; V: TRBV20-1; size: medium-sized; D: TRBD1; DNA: TGCAGTGCGCACGGGACAGGGTCGCGCAATGAGCAGTTCTTC; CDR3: CSAHGTGSRNEQFF
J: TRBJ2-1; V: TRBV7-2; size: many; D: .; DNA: TGTGCCAGCAGCCCCGCTGTTCGGGGCGGTTTAGATGAGCAGTTCTTC; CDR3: CASSPAVRGGLDEQFF
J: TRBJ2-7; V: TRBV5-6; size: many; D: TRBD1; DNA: TGTGCCAGCAGCTTGGGACAGGGGTACTACGAGCAGTACTTC; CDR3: CASSLGQGYYEQYF
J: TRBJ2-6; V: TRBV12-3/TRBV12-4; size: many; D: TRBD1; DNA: TGTGCCAGCAGACAGGGGATTGGGGAAAGCTCTGGGGCCAACGTCCTGACTTTC; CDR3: CASRQGIGESSGANVLTF
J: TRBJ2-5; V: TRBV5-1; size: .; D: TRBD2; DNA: TGCGCCAGCAGCTTTGAGGGACTAGAGGAGACCCAGTACTTC; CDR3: CASSFEGLEETQYF
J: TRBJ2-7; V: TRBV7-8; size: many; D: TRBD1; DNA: TGTGCCAGCAGCAGACAGGGAGCCGAGCAGTACTTC; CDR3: CASSRQGAEQYF
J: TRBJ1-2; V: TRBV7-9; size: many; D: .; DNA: TGTGCCAGCAGCAGCGCGGGGAACTATGGCTACACCTTC; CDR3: CASSSAGNYGYTF
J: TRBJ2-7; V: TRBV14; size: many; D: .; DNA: TGTGCCAGCAGCCCCGATGCTGACTACGAGCAGTACTTC; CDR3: CASSPDADYEQYF
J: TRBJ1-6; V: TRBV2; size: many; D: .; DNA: TGTGCCAGCAGGGTGACGGTGGCAACTTCACCCCTCCACTTT; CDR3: CASRVTVATSPLHF
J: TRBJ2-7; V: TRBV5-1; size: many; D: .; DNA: TGCGCCAGCAGCCCGGACTACGAGCAGTACTTC; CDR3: CASSPDYEQYF
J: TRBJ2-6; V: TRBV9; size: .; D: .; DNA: TGTGCCAGCAGCCCATGGGCTGGGGCCAACGTCCTGACTTTC; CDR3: CASSPWAGANVLTF
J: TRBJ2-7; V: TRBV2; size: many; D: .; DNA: TGTGCCACTACCGGCGGAGTGGGCAGTTCCTACGAGCAGTACTTC; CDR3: CATTGGVGSSYEQYF
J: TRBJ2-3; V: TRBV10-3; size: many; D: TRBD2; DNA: TGTGCCATCAGTTCCGGGACTAGCGGGGGGGCATCAGATACGCAGTATTTT; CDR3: CAISSGTSGGASDTQYF
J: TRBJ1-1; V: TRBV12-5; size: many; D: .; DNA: TGTGCTAGTGGTTCGAGACCGAACACTGAAGCTTTCTTT; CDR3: CASGSRPNTEAFF
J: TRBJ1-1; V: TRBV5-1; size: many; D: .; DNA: TGCGCCAGCAGCTTATGGGGTAGCACTGAAGCTTTCTTT; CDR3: CASSLWGSTEAFF
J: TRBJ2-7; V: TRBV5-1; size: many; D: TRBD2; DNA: TGCGCCAGCAGCTTGGTTTCGACTAGCGGGGGGGACGAGCAGTACTTC; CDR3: CASSLVSTSGGDEQYF
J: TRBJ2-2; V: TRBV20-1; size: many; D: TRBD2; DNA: TGCAGTGCTAGACGAGGCGGGGGGGTACGGAACACCGGGGAGCTGTTTTTT; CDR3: CSARRGGGVRNTGELFF
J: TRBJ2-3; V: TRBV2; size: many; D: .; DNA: TGTGCCAGCAGTGAAGTAGAGGGGAATACGCAGTATTTT; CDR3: CASSEVEGNTQYF
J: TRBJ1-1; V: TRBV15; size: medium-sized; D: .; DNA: TGTGCCACCAGCAGATCATACCCCGGAATGAACACTGAAGCTTTCTTT; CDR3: CATSRSYPGMNTEAFF
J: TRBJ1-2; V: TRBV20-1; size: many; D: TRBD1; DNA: TGCAGTGCCGGGACAGGGGGGTGGGGCTACACCTTC; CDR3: CSAGTGGWGYTF
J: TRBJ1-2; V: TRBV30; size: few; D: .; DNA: TGTGCCTGGACCCCATCAAACTATGGCTACACCTTC; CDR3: CAWTPSNYGYTF
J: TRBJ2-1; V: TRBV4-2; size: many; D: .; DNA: TGTGCCAGCAGCCGTAGCCGTAGCTCCTACAATGAGCAGTTCTTC; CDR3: CASSRSRSSYNEQFF
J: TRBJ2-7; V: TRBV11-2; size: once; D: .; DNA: TGTGCCAGCAGCTTAATCGGGGCCTACGAGCAGTACTTC; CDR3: CASSLIGAYEQYF
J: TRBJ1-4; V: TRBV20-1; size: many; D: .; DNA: TGCAGTGCTTTTAATGCGGACGGATTTAATGAAAAACTGTTTTTT; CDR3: CSAFNADGFNEKLFF
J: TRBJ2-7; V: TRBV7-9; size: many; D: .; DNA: TGTGCCAGCGATAGGGTGTTCTACGAGCAGTACTTC; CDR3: CASDRVFYEQYF
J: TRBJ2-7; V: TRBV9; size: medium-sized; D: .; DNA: TGTGCCTTATACTACCAGGGGCGCGACGAGCAGTACTTC; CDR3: CALYYQGRDEQYF
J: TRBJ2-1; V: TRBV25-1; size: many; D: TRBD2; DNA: TGTGCCAGCAGTGAGTTCGGGGGGTGGTACAATGAGCAGTTCTTC; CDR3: CASSEFGGWYNEQFF